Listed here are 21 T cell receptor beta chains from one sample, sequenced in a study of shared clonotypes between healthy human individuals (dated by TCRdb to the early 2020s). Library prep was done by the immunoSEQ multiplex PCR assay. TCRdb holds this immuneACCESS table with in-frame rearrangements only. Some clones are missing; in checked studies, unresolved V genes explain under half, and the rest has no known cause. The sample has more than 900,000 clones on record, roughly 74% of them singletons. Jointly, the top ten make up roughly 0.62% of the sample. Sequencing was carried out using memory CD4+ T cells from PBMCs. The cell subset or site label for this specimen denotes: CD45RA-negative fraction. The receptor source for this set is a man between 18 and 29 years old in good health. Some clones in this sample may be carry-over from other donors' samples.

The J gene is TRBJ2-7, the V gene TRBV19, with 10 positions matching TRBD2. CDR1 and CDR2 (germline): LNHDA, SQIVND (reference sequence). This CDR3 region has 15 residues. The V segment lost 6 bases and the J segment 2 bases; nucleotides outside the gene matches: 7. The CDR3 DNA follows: TGTGCCAGTAGGCTTACTAGCGGGAAACCCTACGAGCAGTACTTC. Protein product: CASRLTSGKPYEQYF.

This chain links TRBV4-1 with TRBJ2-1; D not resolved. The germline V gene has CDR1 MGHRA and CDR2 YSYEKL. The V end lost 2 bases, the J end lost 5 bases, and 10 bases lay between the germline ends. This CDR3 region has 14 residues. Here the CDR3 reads CASSQPTVNNEQFF. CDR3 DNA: TGCGCCAGCAGCCAACCTACAGTGAACAATGAGCAGTTCTTC.

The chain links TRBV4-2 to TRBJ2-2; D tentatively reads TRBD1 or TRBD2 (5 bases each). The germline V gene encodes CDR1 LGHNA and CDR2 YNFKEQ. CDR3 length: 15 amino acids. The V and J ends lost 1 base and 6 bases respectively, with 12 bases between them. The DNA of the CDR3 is TGTGCCAGCAGCCAAGTCGAGGGGATGGCCGGGGAGCTGTTTTTT. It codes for CASSQVEGMAGELFF.

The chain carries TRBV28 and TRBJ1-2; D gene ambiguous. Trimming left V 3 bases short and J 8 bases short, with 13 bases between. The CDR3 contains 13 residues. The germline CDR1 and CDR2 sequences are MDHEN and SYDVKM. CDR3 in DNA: TGTGCCAGCAGTTTCCCAAGGAATAGAGGCTACACCTTC. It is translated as CASSFPRNRGYTF.

The CDR3 DNA is TGTGCCAGCAGTTTTGACCGCGCGACCCAGCCCCAGCATTTT. This translates into CASSFDRATQPQHF. The rearrangement uses TRBV6-5 and TRBJ1-5; D is unresolved. The CDR3 has 14 amino acids. Germline CDR1 is MNHEY and CDR2 is SVGAGI. Trimming removed 4 bases at V and 7 bases at J, with 14 bases between.

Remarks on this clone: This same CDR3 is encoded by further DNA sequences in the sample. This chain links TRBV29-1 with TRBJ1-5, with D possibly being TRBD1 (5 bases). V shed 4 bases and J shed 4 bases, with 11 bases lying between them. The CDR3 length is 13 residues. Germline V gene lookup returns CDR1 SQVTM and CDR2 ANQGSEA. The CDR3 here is CSVAGGGNQPQHF. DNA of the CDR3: TGCAGCGTTGCCGGGGGGGGAAATCAGCCCCAGCATTTT. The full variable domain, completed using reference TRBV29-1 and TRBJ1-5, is SAVISQKPSRDICQRGTSLTIQCQVDSQVTMMFWYRQQPGQSLTLIATANQGSEATYESGFVIDKFPISRPNLTFSTLTVSNMSPEDSSIYLCSVAGGGNQPQHFGDGTRLSIL.

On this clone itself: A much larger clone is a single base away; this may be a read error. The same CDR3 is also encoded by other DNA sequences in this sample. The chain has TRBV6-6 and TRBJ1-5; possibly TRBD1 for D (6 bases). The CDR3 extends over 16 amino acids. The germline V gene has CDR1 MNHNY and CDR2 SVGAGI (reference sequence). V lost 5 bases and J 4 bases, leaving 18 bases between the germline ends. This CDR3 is CASSLHDRGKNQPQHF. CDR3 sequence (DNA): TGTGCCAGCAGTCTACACGATAGGGGGAAGAATCAGCCCCAGCATTTT.

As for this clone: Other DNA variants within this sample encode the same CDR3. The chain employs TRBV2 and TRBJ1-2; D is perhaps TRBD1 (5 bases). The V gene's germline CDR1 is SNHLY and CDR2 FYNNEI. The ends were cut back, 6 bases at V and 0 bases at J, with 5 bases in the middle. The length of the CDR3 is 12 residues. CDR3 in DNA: TGTGCCAGCAGGGGACCTAACTATGGCTACACCTTC. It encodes CASRGPNYGYTF.

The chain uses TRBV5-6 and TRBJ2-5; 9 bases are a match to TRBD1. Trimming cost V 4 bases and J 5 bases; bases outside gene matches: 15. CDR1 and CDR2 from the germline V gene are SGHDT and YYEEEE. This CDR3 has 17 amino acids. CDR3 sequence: CASSRDTGQGWKETQYF. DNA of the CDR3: TGTGCCAGCAGCAGGGATACGGGACAGGGATGGAAGGAGACCCAGTACTTC.

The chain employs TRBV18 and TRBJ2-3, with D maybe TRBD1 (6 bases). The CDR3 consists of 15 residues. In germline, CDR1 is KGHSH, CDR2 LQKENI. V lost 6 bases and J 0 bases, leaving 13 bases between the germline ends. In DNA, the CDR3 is TGTGCCAGCTCCCGTGGACAGCCTAGCACAGATACGCAGTATTTT. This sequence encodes CASSRGQPSTDTQYF.

The CDR3 reads CANRQGVRDTQYF. The DNA for the CDR3 is TGTGCCAACCGACAGGGGGTACGAGATACGCAGTATTTT. The chain is built from TRBV2 and TRBJ2-3, with 9 bases fitting TRBD1. CDR1 is SNHLY and CDR2 is FYNNEI in the germline V gene. The CDR3 is 13 amino acids. V shed 10 bases, J shed 5 bases, and the junction held 7 bases outside the gene matches.

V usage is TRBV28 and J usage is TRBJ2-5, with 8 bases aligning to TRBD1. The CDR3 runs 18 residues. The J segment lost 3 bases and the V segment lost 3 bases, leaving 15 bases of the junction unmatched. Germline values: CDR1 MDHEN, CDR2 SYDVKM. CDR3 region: CASSFGLTGTGQKETQYF. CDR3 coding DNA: TGTGCCAGCAGTTTTGGTCTCACCGGGACAGGCCAAAAAGAGACCCAGTACTTC.

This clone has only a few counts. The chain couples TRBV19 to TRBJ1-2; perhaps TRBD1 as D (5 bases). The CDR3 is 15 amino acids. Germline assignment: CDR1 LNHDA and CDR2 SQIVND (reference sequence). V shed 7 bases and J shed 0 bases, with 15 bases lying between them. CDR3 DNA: TGTGCCAGTACCCTCCGGGGACTTGCTAACTATGGCTACACCTTC. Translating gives CASTLRGLANYGYTF.

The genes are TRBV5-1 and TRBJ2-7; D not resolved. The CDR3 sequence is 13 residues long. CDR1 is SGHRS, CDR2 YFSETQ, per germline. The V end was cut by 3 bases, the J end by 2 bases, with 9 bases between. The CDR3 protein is CASSSHPPYEQYF. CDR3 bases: TGCGCCAGCAGCTCTCACCCCCCCTACGAGCAGTACTTC.

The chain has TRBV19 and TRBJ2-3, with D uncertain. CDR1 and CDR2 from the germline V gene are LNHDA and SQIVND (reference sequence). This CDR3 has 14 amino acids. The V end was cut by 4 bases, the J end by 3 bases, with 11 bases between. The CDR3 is CASSNQWQTDTQYF. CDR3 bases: TGTGCCAGTAGTAACCAGTGGCAGACAGATACGCAGTATTTT.

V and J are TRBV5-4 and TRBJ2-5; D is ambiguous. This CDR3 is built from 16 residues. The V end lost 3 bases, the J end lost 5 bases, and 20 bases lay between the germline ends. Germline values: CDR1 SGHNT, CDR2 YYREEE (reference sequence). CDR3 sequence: CASSSQLGSKTETQYF. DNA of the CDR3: TGTGCCAGCAGCTCTCAACTTGGTTCCAAGACCGAGACCCAGTACTTC.

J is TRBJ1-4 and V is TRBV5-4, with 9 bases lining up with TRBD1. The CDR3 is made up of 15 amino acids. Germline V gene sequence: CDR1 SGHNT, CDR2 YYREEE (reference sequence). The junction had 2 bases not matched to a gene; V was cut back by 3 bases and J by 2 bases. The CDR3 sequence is CASSSGQGTNEKLFF. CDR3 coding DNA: TGTGCCAGCAGCTCGGGACAGGGTACTAATGAAAAACTGTTTTTT.

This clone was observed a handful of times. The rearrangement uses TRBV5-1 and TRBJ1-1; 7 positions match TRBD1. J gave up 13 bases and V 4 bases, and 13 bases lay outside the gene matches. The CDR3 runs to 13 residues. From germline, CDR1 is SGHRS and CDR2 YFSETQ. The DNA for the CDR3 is TGCGCCAGCAGCGTGGAGGGGGCTTCCCAAATTTTCTTT. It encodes CASSVEGASQIFF.

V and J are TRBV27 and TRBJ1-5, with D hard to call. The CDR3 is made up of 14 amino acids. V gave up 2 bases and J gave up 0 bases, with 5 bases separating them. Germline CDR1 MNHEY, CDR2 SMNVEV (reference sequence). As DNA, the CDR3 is TGTGCCAGCAGTTTAATGGATAGCAATCAGCCCCAGCATTTT. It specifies CASSLMDSNQPQHF.

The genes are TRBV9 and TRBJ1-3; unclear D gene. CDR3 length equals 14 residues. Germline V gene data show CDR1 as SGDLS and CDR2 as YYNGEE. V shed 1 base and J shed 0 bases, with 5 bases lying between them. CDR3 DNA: TGTGCCAGCAGCGTACAGGACTCTGGAAACACCATATATTTT. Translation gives CASSVQDSGNTIYF.

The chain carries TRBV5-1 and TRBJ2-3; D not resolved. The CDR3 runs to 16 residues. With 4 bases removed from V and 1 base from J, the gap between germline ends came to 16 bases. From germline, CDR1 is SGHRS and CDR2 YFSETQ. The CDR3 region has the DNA TGCGCCAGCAGCGAGACTCGGACCGTCGGCACAGATACGCAGTATTTT. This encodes CASSETRTVGTDTQYF. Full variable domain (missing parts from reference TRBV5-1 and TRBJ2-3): KAGVTQTPRYLIKTRGQQVTLSCSPISGHRSVSWYQQTPGQGLQFLFEYFSETQRNKGNFPGRFSGRQFSNSRSEMNVSTLELGDSALYLCASSETRTVGTDTQYFGPGTRLTVL.